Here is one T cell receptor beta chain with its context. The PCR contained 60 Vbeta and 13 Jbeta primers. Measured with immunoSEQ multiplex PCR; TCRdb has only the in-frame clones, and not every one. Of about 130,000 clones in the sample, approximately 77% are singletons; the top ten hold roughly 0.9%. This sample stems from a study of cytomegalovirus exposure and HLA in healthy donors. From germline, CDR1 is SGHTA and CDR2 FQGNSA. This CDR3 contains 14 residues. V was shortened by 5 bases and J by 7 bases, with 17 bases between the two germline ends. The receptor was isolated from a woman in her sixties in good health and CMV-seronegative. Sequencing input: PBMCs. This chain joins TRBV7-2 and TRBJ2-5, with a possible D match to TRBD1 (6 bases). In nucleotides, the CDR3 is TGTGCCAGCAGCGTCGGGACACCGATTCGGACCCAGTACTTC. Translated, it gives CASSVGTPIRTQYF. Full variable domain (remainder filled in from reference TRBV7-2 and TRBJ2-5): GAGVSQSPSNKVTEKGKDVELRCDPISGHTALYWYRQSLGQGLEFLIYFQGNSAPDKSGLPSDRFSAERTGGSVSTLTIQRTQQEDSAVYLCASSVGTPIRTQYFGPGTRLLVL.